The 28 T cell receptor beta chains in this list originate from one sample, sequenced in a study of cytomegalovirus exposure and HLA in healthy donors. Vbeta (60) and Jbeta (13) primers were used in the PCR. TCRdb's table, derived via immunoSEQ multiplex PCR, lists solely in-frame clones and lacks some. The sample yields over 200,000 clones, roughly 80% seen once. What was sequenced was PBMCs. These receptors were collected from a male donor in good health and CMV-seronegative.

The chain recombines TRBV7-3 with TRBJ2-5; TRBD1 might be the D (5 bases). The CDR3 has 14 residues. Germline assignment: CDR1 SGHTA and CDR2 FQGTGA. Trimming stripped 4 bases from V and 5 bases from J, with 14 bases between. DNA for the CDR3: TGTGCCAGCAGCTCGGACATTGGGCGGGAGACCCAGTACTTC. Amino acids: CASSSDIGRETQYF.

This sequence joins TRBV9 and TRBJ1-2; 10 bases fit TRBD1. CDR3 size: 15 residues. The V segment lost 6 bases and the J segment 4 bases; nucleotides outside the gene matches: 9. CDR1 SGDLS and CDR2 YYNGEE come from the germline V gene. The CDR3 coding sequence is TGTGCCAGCACCCTCCGGGACAGGGGTTTCTATGGCTACACCTTC. It codes for CASTLRDRGFYGYTF.

V is TRBV5-1 and J is TRBJ1-1; D might be TRBD1 (6 bases). Germline loops: CDR1 SGHRS, CDR2 YFSETQ. The CDR3 has 15 amino acids. Trimming pared 2 bases from V and 1 base from J, leaving 12 bases between. The DNA of the CDR3 is TGCGCCAGCAGCTTTCGTCGACAGGAGAACACTGAAGCTTTCTTT. This gives the protein CASSFRRQENTEAFF.

This chain links TRBV7-3 with TRBJ1-2; TRBD1 is a possible D gene (5 bases). Germline V CDR1 and CDR2: SGHTA, FQGTGA. Trimming left V 2 bases short and J 0 bases short, with 13 bases between. This CDR3 spans 16 amino acids. The DNA of the CDR3 is TGTGCCAGCAGCTTAGCCAGGGCGACAACTAACTATGGCTACACCTTC. Translation gives CASSLARATTNYGYTF. Using reference TRBV7-3 and TRBJ1-2 for the parts outside the CDR3, the full variable domain is GAGVSQTPSNKVTEKGKYVELRCDPISGHTALYWYRQSLGQGPEFLIYFQGTGAADDSGLPNDRFFAVRPEGSVSTLKIQRTERGDSAVYLCASSLARATTNYGYTFGSGTRLTVV.

This sequence joins TRBV6-4 and TRBJ2-1; TRBD2 might be the D (5 bases). Germline lookup yields CDR1 MRHNA and CDR2 SNTAGT. The ends were cut back, 5 bases at V and 2 bases at J, with 22 bases in the middle. The CDR3 sequence is 18 residues long. The CDR3 bases are TGTGCCAGCAGTCCCCGGGCTCGTAGATGGAGGACCTACAATGAGCAGTTCTTC. Translating it yields CASSPRARRWRTYNEQFF.

The chain employs TRBV19 and TRBJ2-1, with 8 bases lining up with TRBD2. Trimming took 4 bases from V and 0 from J; bases not matched to a gene: 5. The germline CDR1 and CDR2 sequences are LNHDA and SQIVND (reference sequence). The CDR3 contains 16 residues. The chain's CDR3 is CASSNRGGASYNEQFF. CDR3 DNA: TGTGCCAGTAGTAACCGGGGGGGGGCCTCCTACAATGAGCAGTTCTTC.

About this clone itself: Other nucleotide sequences from this sample produce the same CDR3. The V call is TRBV27, the J call TRBJ2-7, with D possibly TRBD1 on 5 matching bases. The V gene lost 6 bases and the J gene lost 6 bases, with 15 bases spanning the gap. CDR3 size: 13 residues. The V gene's germline CDR1 is MNHEY and CDR2 SMNVEV (reference sequence). CDR3 nucleotide sequence: TGTGCCAGCAGCCCGCAGGGTGCAGGCGAGCAGTACTTC. It encodes CASSPQGAGEQYF.

This sequence joins TRBV20-1 and TRBJ1-2, with D uncertain. Per the germline V gene, CDR1 is DFQATT and CDR2 is SNEGSKA (reference sequence). This CDR3 comprises 11 residues. V was clipped by 3 bases and J by 2 bases, with 4 bases between them. CDR3 bases: TGCAGTGCTAGTGAGAACTATGGCTACACCTTC. Its translation is CSASENYGYTF.

This chain joins TRBV19 and TRBJ2-7, with 8 bases identical to TRBD2. The CDR3 runs to 15 residues. CDR1 is LNHDA, CDR2 SQIVND, per germline (reference sequence). V shed 3 bases, J shed 1 base, and the junction held 5 bases outside the gene matches. The CDR3 sequence: CASSMGLAGSYEQYF. The CDR3 DNA reads TGTGCCAGTAGTATGGGTCTAGCGGGTTCCTACGAGCAGTACTTC. Based on the CDR3 plus reference TRBV19 and TRBJ2-7, the full variable domain is DGGITQSPKYLFRKEGQNVTLSCEQNLNHDAMYWYRQDPGQGLRLIYYSQIVNDFQKGDIAEGYSVSREKKESFPLTVTSAQKNPTAFYLCASSMGLAGSYEQYFGPGTRLTVT.

The rearrangement links TRBV5-4 to TRBJ2-2; TRBD2 might be the D (5 bases). In germline, CDR1 is SGHNT, CDR2 YYREEE (reference sequence). The germline V and J ends were trimmed by 0 bases and 3 bases, with 12 bases remaining between them. The CDR3 totals 16 residues. The CDR3 reads CASSLESGSYTGELFF. Here the CDR3 DNA reads TGTGCCAGCAGCTTGGAAAGTGGGAGTTACACCGGGGAGCTGTTTTTT.

This clone was found a few times. The CDR3 sequence is CASSLEGSTNEKLFF. The CDR3 bases are TGTGCCAGCTCCCTCGAGGGATCAACTAATGAAAAACTGTTTTTT. The J gene is TRBJ1-4, the V gene TRBV6-5; no definite D call. Trimming stripped 8 bases from V and 0 bases from J, with 13 bases between. The CDR3 is made up of 15 amino acids. CDR1 MNHEY and CDR2 SVGAGI come from the germline V gene.

CDR3 residues: CASSTTGNGRETQYF. The CDR3 DNA follows: TGTGCCAGCAGCACCACGGGGAACGGGAGAGAGACCCAGTACTTC. This sequence joins TRBV5-6 and TRBJ2-5; D might be TRBD2 (6 bases). Germline V lookup: CDR1 SGHDT, CDR2 YYEEEE. The CDR3 totals 15 residues. V dropped 4 bases and J dropped 4 bases, with 17 bases sitting between them. The variable domain in full, completed from reference TRBV5-6 and TRBJ2-5, reads DAGVTQSPTHLIKTRGQQVTLRCSPKSGHDTVSWYQQALGQGPQFIFQYYEEEERQRGNFPDRFSGHQFPNYSSELNVNALLLGDSALYLCASSTTGNGRETQYFGPGTRLLVL.

V gene TRBV2 combines with J gene TRBJ2-7, with D perhaps matching TRBD1 (6 bases). CDR1 SNHLY and CDR2 FYNNEI come from the germline V gene. This CDR3 has 15 residues. The V and J ends lost 5 bases and 0 bases respectively, with 14 bases between them. CDR3 residues: CASSPRQVPSYEQYF. The DNA of the CDR3 is TGTGCCAGCAGTCCTAGACAGGTCCCCTCCTACGAGCAGTACTTC.

This clone was seen a single time. The chain uses TRBV6-1 and TRBJ2-7; 7 bases agree with TRBD2. CDR3 length: 14 residues. Trimming at V came to 6 bases and at J to 1 base, leaving 6 bases not matched to a gene. CDR1 and CDR2 (germline): MNHNS, SASEGT. CDR3 nucleotides: TGTGCCAGCAGACCCGGGGAGGGGTCCTACGAGCAGTACTTC. This codes for CASRPGEGSYEQYF.

The V gene is TRBV4-1, the J gene TRBJ1-1; no firm D call. V gave up 4 bases and J gave up 4 bases, with 13 bases separating them. Germline V lookup: CDR1 MGHRA, CDR2 YSYEKL. This CDR3 is 14 amino acids long. CDR3 DNA: TGCGCCAGCAGCCTCTACGTGCGGGGCACTGAAGCTTTCTTT. Amino acid sequence: CASSLYVRGTEAFF.

The chain uses TRBV19 and TRBJ2-7; 10 nucleotides agree with TRBD2. Germline V gene sequence: CDR1 LNHDA, CDR2 SQIVND (reference sequence). Germline trimming cut 6 bases from V and 1 base from J; bases unmatched to any gene: 6. The CDR3 has 15 amino acids. The CDR3 here is CASRVGLAESYEQYF. The CDR3 nucleotides read TGTGCCAGTAGGGTCGGACTAGCGGAATCCTACGAGCAGTACTTC.

DNA of the CDR3: TGTGCAAGTCGCATAGCGGGAGGGCCCGGGGAGCTGTTTTTT. Translation: CASRIAGGPGELFF. The chain has TRBV12-2 and TRBJ2-2; the table's D call TRBD2 went unverified against the DNA. TRBV12-2 is a documented pseudogene. This CDR3 region has 14 residues.

This chain uses TRBV7-9 with TRBJ2-1; D might be TRBD2 (5 bases). This CDR3 spans 15 amino acids. Germline-derived CDR1 and CDR2 are SEHNR and FQNEAQ (reference sequence). V dropped 1 base and J dropped 9 bases, with 16 bases sitting between them. In DNA, the CDR3 is TGTGCCAGCAGCTTAGTGCGAGGCGGGTTTGGTGAGCAGTTCTTC. Translating it yields CASSLVRGGFGEQFF.

A note on this clone: The sample contains more than one DNA sequence encoding this CDR3. This chain uses TRBV9 with TRBJ1-1; weak D call: TRBD1 (5 bases). The V gene lost 0 bases and the J gene lost 3 bases, with 9 bases spanning the gap. The V gene's germline CDR1 is SGDLS and CDR2 YYNGEE. CDR3 length equals 14 residues. The CDR3 is CASSVAVGHTEAFF. Written as DNA, the CDR3 is TGTGCCAGCAGCGTAGCTGTGGGGCACACTGAAGCTTTCTTT.

This clone has only a few counts. The chain is built from TRBV29-1 and TRBJ2-3, with 8 bases lining up with TRBD2. There are 15 residues in the CDR3. Germline assignment: CDR1 SQVTM and CDR2 ANQGSEA. The J segment lost 8 bases and the V segment lost 7 bases, leaving 17 bases of the junction unmatched. The CDR3 nucleotides read TGCAGCGCGACCGGGACTAGTAACAGCCCAGCTACGCAGTATTTT. Translated, it gives CSATGTSNSPATQYF.

About this clone: The junction departs from germline at one end; a sequencing error may be responsible. The V gene is TRBV7-9, the J gene TRBJ1-1; 7 positions agree with TRBD1. Germline lookup yields CDR1 SEHNR and CDR2 FQNEAQ (reference sequence). The CDR3 contains 15 residues. In nucleotides, the CDR3 is TGTTCCAGCTCCAAAGAGGAGGGGGCTATCACTGAAGCTTTCTTT. Translation: CSSSKEEGAITEAFF.

The chain uses TRBV5-4 and TRBJ2-1; 14 nucleotides align to TRBD2. Germline assignment: CDR1 SGHNT and CDR2 YYREEE (reference sequence). With V trimmed by 9 bases and J by 0 bases, 11 bases remained unmatched. There are 18 residues in the CDR3. The CDR3 reads CATLGGLAGVGSYNEQFF. DNA of the CDR3: TGTGCCACGCTTGGGGGACTAGCGGGAGTCGGCTCCTACAATGAGCAGTTCTTC.

J is TRBJ1-3 and V is TRBV11-2; 7 nucleotides agree with TRBD1. Germline trimming cut 5 bases from V and 0 bases from J; bases unmatched to any gene: 7. This CDR3 is built from 16 residues. Germline loops: CDR1 SGHAT, CDR2 FQNNGV. The CDR3, as DNA: TGTGCCAGCAGCCCCTGGACAGGAGCCTCTGGAAACACCATATATTTT. Amino acids: CASSPWTGASGNTIYF. The entire variable domain, with the rest obtained from reference TRBV11-2 and TRBJ1-3, is as follows: EAGVAQSPRYKIIEKRQSVAFWCNPISGHATLYWYQQILGQGPKLLIQFQNNGVVDDSQLPKDRFSAERLKGVDSTLKIQPAKLEDSAVYLCASSPWTGASGNTIYFGEGSWLTVV.

The rearrangement links TRBV7-9 to TRBJ1-1; D perhaps matches TRBD1 (5 bases). Germline assignment: CDR1 SEHNR and CDR2 FQNEAQ (reference sequence). The CDR3 covers 13 residues. Trimming removed 5 bases at V and 8 bases at J, with 15 bases between. CDR3 nucleotide sequence: TGTGCCAGCAGCCCCCCTTCGGCAGGGGAAGCTTTCTTT. Protein: CASSPPSAGEAFF.

The chain has TRBV5-6 and TRBJ2-5; maybe TRBD1 (5 bases). The end of the DNA fits TRBJ2-7 better, so the J call may be wrong. Germline V gene lookup returns CDR1 SGHDT and CDR2 YYEEEE. The CDR3 extends over 14 amino acids. The CDR3 sequence is CASSLGTGTYEQYF. CDR3 DNA sequence: TGTGCCAGCAGCTTGGGTACAGGAACTTACGAGCAGTACTTC.

This clone was seen more than once but under ten times. The chain employs TRBV7-2 and TRBJ2-1; TRBD2 matches 7 bases. The V and J ends lost 1 base and 2 bases, in that order; junction bases with no gene match: 2. The CDR3 covers 15 residues. Germline V lookup: CDR1 SGHTA, CDR2 FQGNSA. CDR3 protein: CASSLDGRPYNEQFF. The CDR3 DNA is TGTGCCAGCAGCTTAGACGGGAGGCCCTACAATGAGCAGTTCTTC.

This chain links TRBV11-3 with TRBJ2-1, with TRBD2 as a possible D gene (6 bases). The CDR3 contains 16 residues. The ends were cut back, 5 bases at V and 5 bases at J, with 19 bases in the middle. Germline CDR1 and CDR2: SGHNT and YENEEA. The CDR3 region is CASSRSPGLGDNEQFF. As DNA, the CDR3 is TGTGCCAGCAGCCGCTCGCCGGGACTGGGGGACAATGAGCAGTTCTTC.

This clone was found a few times. This chain connects TRBV14 to TRBJ1-4; no firm D call. Germline V gives CDR1 SGHDN, CDR2 FVKESK. CDR3 length: 13 residues. V dropped 0 bases and J dropped 8 bases, with 7 bases sitting between them. CDR3 coding DNA: TGTGCCAGCAGCCAAGATTGGAGGGAAAAACTGTTTTTT. It translates to CASSQDWREKLFF.